This T cell receptor beta chain was observed in a study of blood T cell repertoires in COVID-19. Study details: Samples representing acute and convalescent COVID-19 were sourced from the United States, Italy and Spain. PBMCs, B-cell-depleted T cells, or T cells provided the cDNA or gDNA that made up the material.

Methods used by the authors: Counts of nucleated cells, estimated from reference gene primer amplification, were obtained. Libraries were prepared by immunoSEQ multiplex PCR; TCRdb keeps only in-frame clonotypes and omits some of them. The DNA was the basis for D and trimming; V, J and clone size are from that table. Among almost 70,000 clones, roughly 73% were seen once, and the ten largest hold roughly 48%. The sequenced sample was peripheral blood. The TCR comes from a human donor in a cohort sampled during active COVID-19.

The CDR3 spells CASSLVGGARNEQFF. For the CDR3, the DNA is TGTGCCAGCAGCTTAGTCGGGGGGGCAAGAAATGAGCAGTTCTTC. The chain uses TRBV7-2 and TRBJ2-1; 8 nucleotides line up with TRBD2. Per germline, CDR1 SGHTA and CDR2 FQGNSA. V was clipped by 1 base and J by 7 bases; unmatched bases: 6. The CDR3 has 15 residues.